One sample yielded the 9 T cell receptor beta chains listed below, sequenced in a study of shared clonotypes between healthy human individuals. TCRdb's table, derived via immunoSEQ multiplex PCR, lists solely in-frame clones and lacks some. The data show about half a million clones, with 60% to 80% seen just once and 12% held by the top ten. Sequenced input: PBMCs. The receptors here all came from a woman aged 35 to 49 in good health. Some clones in this sample may be carry-over from other donors' samples.

As for this clone: Other nucleotide sequences in the sample specify the same CDR3. The chain combines TRBV5-1 with TRBJ2-5, with D possibly being TRBD1 (6 bases). The CDR3 is made up of 14 amino acids. Trimming pared 0 bases from V and 4 bases from J, leaving 10 bases between. Germline lookup yields CDR1 SGHRS and CDR2 YFSETQ. CDR3 coding DNA: TGCGCCAGCAGCTTGGAAGGCAGGGGAGAGACCCAGTACTTC. Translation: CASSLEGRGETQYF.

This clone was detected only once. The chain joins TRBV19 to TRBJ2-5; TRBD1 is a possible D gene (5 bases). V was trimmed by 3 bases and J by 1 base, leaving 9 bases between them. From germline, CDR1 is LNHDA and CDR2 SQIVND (reference sequence). CDR3 length: 14 residues. The CDR3 protein is CASSMGQSQETQYF. The CDR3 region has the DNA TGTGCCAGTAGTATGGGGCAGTCCCAAGAGACCCAGTACTTC.

This sequence joins TRBV29-1 and TRBJ2-5; no reliable D call. The ends were cut back, 4 bases at V and 2 bases at J, with 8 bases in the middle. The CDR3 has 12 amino acids. Germline assignment: CDR1 SQVTM and CDR2 ANQGSEA. The CDR3 bases are TGCAGCGTTGGATGGGGACAAGAGACCCAGTACTTC. Protein sequence: CSVGWGQETQYF.

The J gene is TRBJ1-2, the V gene TRBV29-1; maybe TRBD1 (5 bases). The V gene's germline CDR1 is SQVTM and CDR2 ANQGSEA. The CDR3 runs to 11 residues. CDR3 sequence: CTLGGDHGYTF. The CDR3 DNA follows: TGCACCCTGGGGGGGGACCATGGCTACACCTTC.

The chain uses TRBV10-3 and TRBJ2-7; perhaps TRBD2 as D (6 bases). The CDR3 length is 13 residues. Germline V lookup: CDR1 ENHRY, CDR2 SYGVKD. Trimming cost V 3 bases and J 5 bases, with 11 bases left between them. For the CDR3, the DNA is TGTGCCATCAGTGACGGCAGGGAGGACGAGCAGTACTTC. This gives the protein CAISDGREDEQYF.

This chain uses TRBV9 with TRBJ2-1, with D unclear. Germline V gene lookup returns CDR1 SGDLS and CDR2 YYNGEE. Deletions cut 0 bases from V and 4 bases from J, with 11 bases between. The CDR3 length is 15 residues. The CDR3 nucleotides read TGTGCCAGCAGCGTAGATGGAACTTCGTACAATGAGCAGTTCTTC. It codes for CASSVDGTSYNEQFF.

The table lists this clone with a count of one. The chain has TRBV28 and TRBJ2-7; TRBD1 aligns across 8 bases. Losses at the gene ends were 8 bases for V and 1 base for J; bases not matched to a gene: 13. There are 16 residues in the CDR3. The germline V gene has CDR1 MDHEN and CDR2 SYDVKM. This CDR3 reads CASRGQGADYSYEQYF. CDR3 sequence (DNA): TGTGCCAGCCGAGGTCAGGGGGCCGATTATTCCTACGAGCAGTACTTC.

The chain links TRBV30 to TRBJ2-3; unclear D gene. Germline V gene data show CDR1 as GTSNPN and CDR2 as SVGIG (reference sequence). The CDR3 sequence is 13 residues long. Trimming stripped 2 bases from V and 0 bases from J, with 6 bases between. CDR3 region: CAWSTVSTDTQYF. The DNA for the CDR3 is TGTGCCTGGAGTACCGTTAGCACAGATACGCAGTATTTT.

This sequence joins TRBV7-9 and TRBJ2-5; no firm D call. In germline, CDR1 is SEHNR, CDR2 FQNEAQ (reference sequence). The CDR3 is made up of 14 amino acids. Trimming took off 4 bases at V and 2 bases at J, with 11 bases between the two ends. This CDR3 is CASSSSAPQETQYF. The CDR3 coding sequence is TGTGCCAGCAGCTCTTCAGCACCGCAAGAGACCCAGTACTTC. The full variable domain, with the rest looked up from reference TRBV7-9 and TRBJ2-5, is DTGVSQNPRHKITKRGQNVTFRCDPISEHNRLYWYRQTLGQGPEFLTYFQNEAQLEKSRLLSDRFSAERPKGSFSTLEIQRTEQGDSAMYLCASSSSAPQETQYFGPGTRLLVL.